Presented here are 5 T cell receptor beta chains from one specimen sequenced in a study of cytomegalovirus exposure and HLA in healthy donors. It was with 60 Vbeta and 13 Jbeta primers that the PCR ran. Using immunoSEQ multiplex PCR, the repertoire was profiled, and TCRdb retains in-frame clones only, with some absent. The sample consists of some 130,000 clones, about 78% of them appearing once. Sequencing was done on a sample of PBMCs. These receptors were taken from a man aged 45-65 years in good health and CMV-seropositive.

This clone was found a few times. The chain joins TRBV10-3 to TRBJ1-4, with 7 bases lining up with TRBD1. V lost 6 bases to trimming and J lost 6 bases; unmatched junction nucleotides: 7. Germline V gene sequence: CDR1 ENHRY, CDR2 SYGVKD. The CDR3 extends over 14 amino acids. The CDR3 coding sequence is TGTGCCATCAGCCCCAGGGGGGCGGATGAAAAACTGTTTTTT. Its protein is CAISPRGADEKLFF.

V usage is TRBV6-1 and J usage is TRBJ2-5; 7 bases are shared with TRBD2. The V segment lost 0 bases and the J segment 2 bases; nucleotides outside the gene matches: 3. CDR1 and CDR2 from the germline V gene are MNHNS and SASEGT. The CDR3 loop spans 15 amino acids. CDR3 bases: TGTGCCAGCAGTGAAGCCCCGGGGGGTCAAGAGACCCAGTACTTC. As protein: CASSEAPGGQETQYF.

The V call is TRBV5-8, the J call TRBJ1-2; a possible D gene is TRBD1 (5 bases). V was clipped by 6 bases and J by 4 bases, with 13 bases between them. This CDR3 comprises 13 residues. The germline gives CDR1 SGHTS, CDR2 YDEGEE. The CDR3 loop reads CASTRGESYGYTF. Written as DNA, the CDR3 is TGTGCCAGCACCCGGGGGGAGAGCTATGGCTACACCTTC.

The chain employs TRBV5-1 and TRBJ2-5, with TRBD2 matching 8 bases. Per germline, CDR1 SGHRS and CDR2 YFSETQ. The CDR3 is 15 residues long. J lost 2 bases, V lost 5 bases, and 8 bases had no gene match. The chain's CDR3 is CASRDGLAGQETQYF. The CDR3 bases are TGCGCCAGCAGGGATGGACTAGCAGGACAAGAGACCCAGTACTTC.

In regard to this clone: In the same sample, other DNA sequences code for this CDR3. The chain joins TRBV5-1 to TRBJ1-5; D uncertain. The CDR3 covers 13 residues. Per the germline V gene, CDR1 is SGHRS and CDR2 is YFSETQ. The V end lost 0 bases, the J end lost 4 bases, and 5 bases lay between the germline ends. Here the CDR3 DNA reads TGCGCCAGCAGCTTGGCGGGAAATCAGCCCCAGCATTTT. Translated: CASSLAGNQPQHF.